Reported below is one T cell receptor (beta chain). Some clones are missing from TCRdb's copy, which holds only in-frame ones; the method was immunoSEQ multiplex PCR. This sample has tens of thousands of clones, with 90% to 95% found just once. The record originates from a study of T cell changes during pregnancy in multiple sclerosis. The J segment lost 6 bases and the V segment lost 8 bases, leaving 9 bases of the junction unmatched. Looked up from germline, CDR1 is LNHNV and CDR2 is YYDKDF (reference sequence). The CDR3 is made up of 14 amino acids. The chain has TRBV15 and TRBJ2-2; TRBD1 aligns across 7 bases. Sequencing used peripheral blood, obtained before pregnancy. The receptor was isolated from a female donor with multiple sclerosis, enrolled in a pregnancy study. The CDR3 loop is CATRKGGESGELFF. The DNA of the CDR3 is TGTGCCACCCGGAAAGGGGGCGAATCCGGGGAGCTGTTTTTT. The entire variable domain, with the rest obtained from reference TRBV15 and TRBJ2-2, is as follows: DAMVIQNPRYQVTQFGKPVTLSCSQTLNHNVMYWYQQKSSQAPKLLFHYYDKDFNNEADTPDNFQSRRPNTSFCFLDIRSPGLGDTAMYLCATRKGGESGELFFGEGSRLTVL.